This record looks at one T cell receptor (beta chain) sequence and its context. Germline values: CDR1 SGHNT, CDR2 YYREEE (reference sequence). This CDR3 is built from 15 residues. V was cut by 2 bases and J by 4 bases, with 12 bases left in between. This sample was included in a study of blood T cell repertoires in COVID-19. Profiling relied on immunoSEQ multiplex PCR, and the TCRdb table lists in-frame clones only, not all of them. The repertoire holds just under 350,000 clones, with around 91% as singletons. The specimen sequenced was peripheral blood. The chain combines TRBV5-4 with TRBJ2-2; D possibly corresponds to TRBD1 (5 bases). The sequence was obtained from a woman aged 18-35 years who had recovered from COVID-19. The CDR3 protein is CASSLSGLGTGELFF. CDR3 coding DNA: TGTGCCAGCAGCTTATCAGGGTTAGGCACCGGGGAGCTGTTTTTT.